This TCR beta chain was recorded in a study of T cells after yellow fever vaccination. About the research overall: Preparation of the low-cell-number fractions used SMART-Seq v4 Ultra Low Input.

Study outcomes and limitations: Weaker, the secondary response had a peak occurring faster, on day 5 versus 15. Primary-vaccination clones mostly resurfaced post-booster (just under 98% CD4, approximately 90% CD8).

A remark on this clonotype: Antigen unknown.

The CDR3 is 14 residues long. V gave up 6 bases and J gave up 4 bases; unmatched junction bases: 9. CDR1 MDHEN and CDR2 SYDVKM come from the germline V gene. A universal primer site and UMIs were added as TCR cDNA was made by 5'RACE template switching. TCRdb re-analysed the 5' RACE reads in MiXCR, keeping a single row per CDR3 protein. Of 300,000 to 350,000 distinct CDR3 sequences listed, 7% to 9% are singletons. The chain is built from TRBV28 and TRBJ2-7; 7 positions agree with TRBD1. This clonotype originated in a man aged 18 to 35 who received the YFV17D yellow fever vaccine. The starting material was PBMCs, obtained more than 40 days after the first yellow fever vaccination. This CDR3 reads CASSPTGSIYEQYV. The CDR3 nucleotides read TGTGCCAGCAGCCCGACAGGGAGTATATACGAGCAGTACGTC.